The 20 T cell receptor beta chains presented below share a single source sample, sequenced in a study of a mutant IDH1 vaccine in newly diagnosed glioma. Time point noted: week 35, safety follow-up. A 20-mer mutant IDH1 peptide at 300 ug was injected subcutaneously with topical imiquimod. Antigens of these TCRs are unknown. Repertoires were generated with immunoSEQ multiplex PCR, while TCRdb's copy carries only in-frame clones and drops some. The sample consists of over 55,000 clones, 80% to 90% of them appearing once. Sequencing was performed on PBMCs, taken from a glioma patient whose treatment included an IDH1 peptide vaccine. All receptors derive from a man aged 40-49 years with glioma.

A few counts support this clone. The rearrangement joins TRBV7-9 to TRBJ1-2, with D unresolved. Germline-derived CDR1 and CDR2 are SEHNR and FQNEAQ (reference sequence). CDR3 length equals 11 residues. The V end lost 7 bases, the J end lost 5 bases, and 8 bases lay between the germline ends. CDR3 DNA: TGTGCCAGCACCCCGGGATATGGCTACACCTTC. It is translated as CASTPGYGYTF.

The DNA of the CDR3 is TGCGCCAGCAGCTTAGGACTAGCGGGGGCGAACACCGGGGAGCTGTTTTTT. This gives the protein CASSLGLAGANTGELFF. The chain carries TRBV5-1 and TRBJ2-2; 13 bases are shared with TRBD2. V trimming: 2 bases; J trimming: 0 bases; junction bases outside the gene matches: 1. Germline-derived CDR1 and CDR2 are SGHRS and YFSETQ. The CDR3 runs 17 residues.

The chain links TRBV6-1 to TRBJ2-5, with 8 bases identical to TRBD2. Germline loops: CDR1 MNHNS, CDR2 SASEGT. V shed 1 base, J shed 1 base, and the junction held 8 bases outside the gene matches. The CDR3 extends over 17 amino acids. CDR3 bases: TGTGCCAGCAGTGAAGACTGGGCTAGCGGGTTCCAAGAGACCCAGTACTTC. It specifies CASSEDWASGFQETQYF.

The V and J genes are TRBV27 and TRBJ1-6; D not certain. The CDR3 runs to 13 residues. Germline V CDR1 and CDR2: MNHEY, SMNVEV (reference sequence). V was pared by 2 bases and J by 7 bases, with 6 bases between. CDR3 protein: CASSLKPNSPLHF. CDR3 in DNA: TGTGCCAGCAGTTTAAAGCCGAATTCACCCCTCCACTTT.

The chain recombines TRBV5-6 with TRBJ1-6; D gene ambiguous. The CDR3 runs 14 residues. CDR1 and CDR2 from the germline V gene are SGHDT and YYEEEE. Trimming pared 6 bases from V and 6 bases from J, leaving 13 bases between. CDR3 protein: CASNTGWGNSPLHF. In DNA form, the CDR3 reads TGTGCCAGCAATACGGGATGGGGTAATTCACCCCTCCACTTT. The full variable domain, in which reference TRBV5-6 and TRBJ1-6 provide the parts outside the CDR3, is DAGVTQSPTHLIKTRGQQVTLRCSPKSGHDTVSWYQQALGQGPQFIFQYYEEEERQRGNFPDRFSGHQFPNYSSELNVNALLLGDSALYLCASNTGWGNSPLHFGNGTRLTVT.

The chain joins TRBV6-5 to TRBJ1-4; no reliable D call. Germline V gene data show CDR1 as MNHEY and CDR2 as SVGAGI. The V and J ends lost 2 bases and 4 bases respectively, with 14 bases between them. This CDR3 has 16 residues. CDR3 sequence reads: CASSYRSAGNNEKLFF. The DNA for the CDR3 is TGTGCCAGCAGTTACCGGTCGGCGGGAAATAATGAAAAACTGTTTTTT.

The rearrangement joins TRBV6-6 to TRBJ1-2, with D maybe TRBD1 (5 bases). Trimming removed 6 bases from V and 6 bases from J, with 23 bases in between. CDR3 size: 16 residues. Germline CDR1 reads MNHNY; CDR2 reads SVGAGI (reference sequence). The CDR3 DNA sequence: TGTGCCAGCAGCCTGCGGGACGACCCTTTGTCCCATGGCTACACCTTC. This encodes CASSLRDDPLSHGYTF.

This chain uses TRBV11-2 with TRBJ2-5; D unclear. CDR1 and CDR2 (germline): SGHAT, FQNNGV. The length of the CDR3 is 14 residues. Trimming removed 0 bases at V and 5 bases at J, with 10 bases between. The CDR3 reads CASSLERISETQYF. CDR3 coding DNA: TGTGCCAGCAGCTTAGAGAGGATCTCGGAGACCCAGTACTTC.

The gene calls are TRBV5-1 and TRBJ2-1; D call uncertain. Germline CDR1 is SGHRS and CDR2 is YFSETQ. Trimming stripped 0 bases from V and 0 bases from J, with 10 bases between. The CDR3 extends over 16 amino acids. The CDR3 nucleotides read TGCGCCAGCAGCTTGGGAATCTCCCCCTCCTACAATGAGCAGTTCTTC. Its translation is CASSLGISPSYNEQFF. The entire variable domain, with the rest obtained from reference TRBV5-1 and TRBJ2-1, is as follows: KAGVTQTPRYLIKTRGQQVTLSCSPISGHRSVSWYQQTPGQGLQFLFEYFSETQRNKGNFPGRFSGRQFSNSRSEMNVSTLELGDSALYLCASSLGISPSYNEQFFGPGTRLTVL.

The chain links TRBV4-2 to TRBJ1-4; tentative D call: TRBD1 (5 bases). The CDR3 is 15 residues long. Germline CDR1 is LGHNA and CDR2 is YNFKEQ. V dropped 2 bases and J dropped 8 bases, with 15 bases sitting between them. CDR3 sequence reads: CASSQRRVAGEKLFF. CDR3 DNA sequence: TGTGCCAGCAGCCAACGCAGGGTAGCGGGGGAAAAACTGTTTTTT.

The chain joins TRBV13 to TRBJ1-4; 9 bases line up with TRBD1. The germline gives CDR1 PRHDT, CDR2 FYEKMQ (reference sequence). This CDR3 is 20 amino acids long. Germline trimming cut 5 bases from V and 6 bases from J; bases unmatched to any gene: 22. CDR3 protein: CASSPRPPGTGTLLHEKLFF. DNA of the CDR3: TGTGCCAGCAGCCCACGGCCCCCGGGGACAGGGACTCTTCTTCATGAAAAACTGTTTTTT.

The chain carries TRBV27 and TRBJ2-2; D is perhaps TRBD1 (6 bases). Germline CDR1 reads MNHEY; CDR2 reads SMNVEV (reference sequence). Trimming took off 5 bases at V and 4 bases at J, with 29 bases between the two ends. The CDR3 has 20 residues. In DNA form, the CDR3 reads TGTGCCAGCAGTCCCCACAGGGTTAGGGCGCCTAGTTCCCCCACCGGGGAGCTGTTTTTT. Protein: CASSPHRVRAPSSPTGELFF.

This rearrangement joins TRBV5-4 to TRBJ1-1; maybe TRBD1 (6 bases). From germline, CDR1 is SGHNT and CDR2 YYREEE (reference sequence). The CDR3 consists of 16 residues. V dropped 0 bases and J dropped 0 bases, with 12 bases sitting between them. CDR3 sequence: CASSLERGTMNTEAFF. The CDR3 DNA reads as TGTGCCAGCAGCTTGGAGAGGGGGACAATGAACACTGAAGCTTTCTTT.

The CDR3 region is CASSPGEYTEAFF. The CDR3 bases are TGTGCCAGCAGCCCCGGGGAGTACACTGAAGCTTTCTTT. The V call is TRBV9, the J call TRBJ1-1, with D uncertain. There are 13 residues in the CDR3. The germline gives CDR1 SGDLS, CDR2 YYNGEE. V dropped 4 bases and J dropped 3 bases, with 10 bases sitting between them.

CDR3 nucleotide sequence: TGTGCCATCAGTGAGTCGAGACAGGGCGAGCTATATGGCTACACCTTC. Protein sequence: CAISESRQGELYGYTF. This rearrangement joins TRBV10-3 to TRBJ1-2, with 7 positions matching TRBD1. The CDR3 loop spans 16 amino acids. Germline CDR1 reads ENHRY; CDR2 reads SYGVKD. After removal of 0 bases from V and 5 bases from J, the junction contained 9 bases not matched to a gene.

The chain combines TRBV5-4 with TRBJ2-2; D not resolved. V lost 2 bases and J 2 bases, leaving 7 bases between the germline ends. Per germline, CDR1 SGHNT and CDR2 YYREEE (reference sequence). The CDR3 loop spans 14 amino acids. The CDR3 sequence: CASSFPKNTGELFF. DNA for the CDR3: TGTGCCAGCAGCTTCCCTAAAAACACCGGGGAGCTGTTTTTT.

This rearrangement joins TRBV19 to TRBJ1-6; 7 bases agree with TRBD1. J was trimmed by 5 bases and V by 5 bases; bases with no gene match: 6. The CDR3 is 15 amino acids. Germline CDR1 is LNHDA and CDR2 is SQIVND (reference sequence). DNA for the CDR3: TGTGCCAGTAGTGACAGGGCCACGCATAATTCACCCCTCCACTTT. It encodes CASSDRATHNSPLHF.

V usage is TRBV7-2 and J usage is TRBJ2-4; D ambiguous. Trimming removed 5 bases at V and 0 bases at J, with 8 bases between. This CDR3 spans 14 amino acids. Per the germline V gene, CDR1 is SGHTA and CDR2 is FQGNSA. CDR3 sequence reads: CASSPQVAKNIQYF. CDR3 sequence (DNA): TGTGCCAGCAGCCCTCAGGTAGCCAAAAACATTCAGTACTTC. The entire variable domain, with the rest obtained from reference TRBV7-2 and TRBJ2-4, is as follows: GAGVSQSPSNKVTEKGKDVELRCDPISGHTALYWYRQSLGQGLEFLIYFQGNSAPDKSGLPSDRFSAERTGGSVSTLTIQRTQQEDSAVYLCASSPQVAKNIQYFGAGTRLSVL.

V gene TRBV13 combines with J gene TRBJ2-5; the D gene could be TRBD1 or TRBD2 (5 bases each). Matching the DNA end better, TRBJ2-7 makes the J call doubtful. Germline V CDR1 and CDR2: PRHDT, FYEKMQ (reference sequence). There are 13 residues in the CDR3. This chain's CDR3 is CASSLLDGTEQYF. CDR3 sequence (DNA): TGTGCCAGCAGCTTATTGGATGGGACCGAGCAGTACTTC.

The V gene is TRBV6-5, the J gene TRBJ2-7, with D unresolved. The V and J ends lost 2 bases and 1 base respectively, with 9 bases between them. Per germline, CDR1 MNHEY and CDR2 SVGAGI. CDR3 size: 14 residues. CDR3 nucleotide sequence: TGTGCCAGCAGTTACCGGGTGTTTTCCTACGAGCAGTACTTC. Translation: CASSYRVFSYEQYF.